One sample yielded the 24 T cell receptor beta chains listed below, sequenced in a study of memory CD4+ T cells and cytomegalovirus serostatus. Profiled with immunoSEQ multiplex PCR; TCRdb holds only in-frame clones, not every one. The repertoire holds 55,000 to 65,000 clones, with approximately 78% as singletons. The sort gate was single viable CD3+CD4+CD8-CD45RO+ cells for memory CD4+ T cells. Sequenced: memory CD4+ T cells from blood. The receptors come from an adult in good health and CMV-seronegative.

The chain joins TRBV6-1 to TRBJ1-1, with 7 nucleotides matching TRBD1. CDR1 MNHNS and CDR2 SASEGT come from the germline V gene. V trimming: 3 bases; J trimming: 1 base; junction bases outside the gene matches: 11. The CDR3 has 17 residues. The CDR3 DNA reads TGTGCCAGCAGTGACCCCGCAGGGGGTGGGAAGAACACTGAAGCTTTCTTT. It codes for CASSDPAGGGKNTEAFF.

This clone appeared a few times. The V call is TRBV7-8, the J call TRBJ2-2; no clear D gene. The CDR3 totals 13 residues. CDR1 SGHVS and CDR2 FQNEAQ come from the germline V gene. V gave up 5 bases and J gave up 6 bases, with 10 bases separating them. CDR3 amino acids: CASSARTAGELFF. The CDR3 DNA is TGTGCCAGCAGCGCCCGGACCGCCGGGGAGCTGTTTTTT.

The V and J genes are TRBV19 and TRBJ2-2; D is undetermined. The CDR3 runs 13 residues. V was pared by 3 bases and J by 3 bases, with 5 bases between. Germline V gives CDR1 LNHDA, CDR2 SQIVND (reference sequence). The CDR3 region is CASSIRDTGELFF. CDR3 sequence (DNA): TGTGCCAGTAGTATTAGGGACACCGGGGAGCTGTTTTTT.

This clone was picked up a small number of times. V is TRBV28 and J is TRBJ1-3, with D possibly being TRBD1 (5 bases). With 6 bases removed from V and 0 bases from J, the gap between germline ends came to 24 bases. The germline V gene encodes CDR1 MDHEN and CDR2 SYDVKM. The CDR3 runs 19 residues. The CDR3 reads CASSRNNARGPNSGNTIYF. CDR3 coding DNA: TGTGCCAGCAGCCGAAACAACGCTCGGGGACCGAACTCTGGAAACACCATATATTTT.

This chain connects TRBV5-1 to TRBJ2-5, with TRBD2 matching 8 bases. The germline gives CDR1 SGHRS, CDR2 YFSETQ. This CDR3 spans 14 amino acids. J lost 5 bases, V lost 3 bases, and 6 bases had no gene match. The CDR3 nucleotides are TGCGCCAGCAGCTCGGGGGGGCCGGTGGAGACCCAGTACTTC. This gives the protein CASSSGGPVETQYF.

The J gene is TRBJ2-7, the V gene TRBV28; no definite D call. There are 16 residues in the CDR3. CDR1 is MDHEN, CDR2 SYDVKM, per germline. Between the trimmed V and J ends, which lost 2 bases and 0 bases, there was a span of 14 bases. CDR3 nucleotide sequence: TGTGCCAGCAGTTTAACGGGCCAGTCGAGCTCCTACGAGCAGTACTTC. This codes for CASSLTGQSSSYEQYF. Supplemented by reference TRBV28 and TRBJ2-7, the full variable domain reads DVKVTQSSRYLVKRTGEKVFLECVQDMDHENMFWYRQDPGLGLRLIYFSYDVKMKEKGDIPEGYSVSREKKERFSLILESASTNQTSMYLCASSLTGQSSSYEQYFGPGTRLTVT.

The V call is TRBV6-6, the J call TRBJ2-7, with unresolved D. CDR3 size: 11 residues. V gave up 3 bases and J gave up 7 bases, with 7 bases separating them. Germline loops: CDR1 MNHNY, CDR2 SVGAGI (reference sequence). CDR3 loop: CASSYGREQYF. The CDR3 region has the DNA TGTGCCAGCAGTTATGGAAGGGAGCAGTACTTC.

The chain carries TRBV29-1 and TRBJ2-7; D uncertain. Germline V lookup: CDR1 SQVTM, CDR2 ANQGSEA. This CDR3 contains 11 residues. The germline V and J ends were trimmed by 4 bases and 0 bases, with 4 bases remaining between them. The chain's CDR3 is CSVGVSYEQYF. CDR3 DNA: TGCAGCGTTGGAGTCTCCTACGAGCAGTACTTC.

The chain carries TRBV4-1 and TRBJ2-7, with D unclear. With 1 base removed from V and 3 bases from J, the gap between germline ends came to 13 bases. The CDR3 totals 15 residues. Germline V CDR1 and CDR2: MGHRA, YSYEKL. CDR3 amino acids: CASSQAALTLYEQYF. DNA of the CDR3: TGCGCCAGCAGCCAAGCTGCCTTGACTCTCTACGAGCAGTACTTC.

The chain is built from TRBV7-8 and TRBJ1-4, with 10 bases fitting TRBD1. The CDR3 consists of 13 residues. The germline gives CDR1 SGHVS, CDR2 FQNEAQ. CDR3 sequence (DNA): TGTGCTAGCGAGCGGGACAGGGGTGAAAAACTGTTTTTT. This translates into CASERDRGEKLFF.

The gene calls are TRBV27 and TRBJ2-1; TRBD2 might be the D (6 bases). The CDR3 consists of 15 residues. The V end was cut by 8 bases, the J end by 2 bases, with 16 bases between. Looked up from germline, CDR1 is MNHEY and CDR2 is SMNVEV (reference sequence). CDR3 in amino acids: CASLKTGATYNEQFF. The CDR3 DNA is TGTGCCAGCCTAAAAACGGGAGCTACCTACAATGAGCAGTTCTTC.

The chain combines TRBV6-5 with TRBJ1-5, with D unclear. V lost 7 bases, J lost 2 bases, and 15 bases lay in between. The germline V gene has CDR1 MNHEY and CDR2 SVGAGI. The CDR3 has 15 residues. CDR3 region: CASIMGVLGNQPQHF. The CDR3 DNA reads TGTGCCAGCATTATGGGAGTACTGGGCAATCAGCCCCAGCATTTT.

The gene calls are TRBV18 and TRBJ1-1; no definite D call. Germline lookup yields CDR1 KGHSH and CDR2 LQKENI. This CDR3 has 15 residues. Trimming removed 0 bases from V and 5 bases from J, with 13 bases in between. CDR3: CASSPPNPGVTEAFF. CDR3 DNA sequence: TGTGCCAGCTCACCACCGAACCCGGGAGTAACTGAAGCTTTCTTT.

Points on this clone: Sequence at one end of the junction differs from germline and may be a read error. The rearrangement joins TRBV9 to TRBJ2-7, with D possibly called TRBD1 or TRBD2 (6 bases each). The CDR3 covers 17 residues. Germline CDR1 is SGDLS and CDR2 is YYNGEE. CDR3 DNA sequence: TGTGCCAGCAGCGTAGGGCGGTTGGGGGGACACCTCCCGGAGCTGTACTTC. The encoded protein is CASSVGRLGGHLPELYF.

J is TRBJ2-7 and V is TRBV5-1; the D gene is possibly TRBD2 (6 bases). CDR1 and CDR2 (germline): SGHRS, YFSETQ. V was trimmed by 5 bases and J by 0 bases, leaving 12 bases between them. CDR3 length: 14 residues. The CDR3 loop reads CASRGTPSSYEQYF. For the CDR3, the DNA is TGCGCCAGCAGGGGGACTCCTTCCTCCTACGAGCAGTACTTC. Full variable domain (rest looked up from reference TRBV5-1 and TRBJ2-7): KAGVTQTPRYLIKTRGQQVTLSCSPISGHRSVSWYQQTPGQGLQFLFEYFSETQRNKGNFPGRFSGRQFSNSRSEMNVSTLELGDSALYLCASRGTPSSYEQYFGPGTRLTVT.

There are a few counts of this clone. The chain links TRBV10-1 to TRBJ2-7, with TRBD2 identical over 11 bases. V was clipped by 5 bases and J by 7 bases; unmatched bases: 10. Germline CDR1 WNHNN, CDR2 SYGVQD (reference sequence). This CDR3 is built from 15 residues. The CDR3 is CASSTGTSGSREQYF. DNA of the CDR3: TGCGCCAGCAGTACTGGGACTAGCGGCTCGAGGGAGCAGTACTTC.

V and J are TRBV7-3 and TRBJ2-2, with 7 bases fitting TRBD2. V was clipped by 4 bases and J by 5 bases; unmatched bases: 10. The germline gives CDR1 SGHTA, CDR2 FQGTGA. This CDR3 has 16 amino acids. This CDR3 is CASSSSGGVGTGELFF. CDR3 coding DNA: TGTGCCAGCAGCTCATCGGGGGGAGTAGGGACCGGGGAGCTGTTTTTT.

The chain has TRBV5-1 and TRBJ2-3; TRBD1 or TRBD2 may be the D gene (5 bases each). Trimming removed 3 bases from V and 1 base from J, with 12 bases in between. From germline, CDR1 is SGHRS and CDR2 YFSETQ. The CDR3 runs 15 residues. The CDR3 region is CASSSSGPRTDTQYF. CDR3 nucleotide sequence: TGCGCCAGCAGCTCATCGGGACCTCGCACAGATACGCAGTATTTT. Full variable domain (outside the CDR3, taken from reference TRBV5-1 and TRBJ2-3): KAGVTQTPRYLIKTRGQQVTLSCSPISGHRSVSWYQQTPGQGLQFLFEYFSETQRNKGNFPGRFSGRQFSNSRSEMNVSTLELGDSALYLCASSSSGPRTDTQYFGPGTRLTVL.

The CDR3 coding sequence is TGTGCCAGTAGTAAAAGGGGGACAAACCTGAACACTGAAGCTTTCTTT. Translation: CASSKRGTNLNTEAFF. The V call is TRBV19, the J call TRBJ1-1, with D perhaps matching TRBD1 (6 bases). V was cut by 4 bases and J by 0 bases, with 15 bases left in between. Germline CDR1 is LNHDA and CDR2 is SQIVND (reference sequence). This CDR3 has 16 amino acids.

The gene calls are TRBV14 and TRBJ1-1, with TRBD1 as a possible D gene (5 bases). The CDR3 runs to 11 residues. With 0 bases removed from V and 12 bases from J, the gap between germline ends came to 8 bases. Germline lookup yields CDR1 SGHDN and CDR2 FVKESK. The CDR3 loop is CASSQEQVTFF. CDR3 nucleotide sequence: TGTGCCAGCAGCCAAGAACAGGTTACTTTCTTT.

The chain combines TRBV7-3 with TRBJ2-1, with 11 bases matching TRBD2. CDR3 length equals 15 residues. V lost 3 bases, J lost 6 bases, and 4 bases stayed unmatched. Germline loops: CDR1 SGHTA, CDR2 FQGTGA. The CDR3 is CASSLLAGGGNEQFF. The CDR3 region has the DNA TGTGCCAGCAGCTTGCTAGCGGGAGGAGGCAATGAGCAGTTCTTC.

The genes are TRBV5-4 and TRBJ2-1; the D gene is possibly TRBD2 (7 bases). CDR1 is SGHNT and CDR2 is YYREEE in the germline V gene (reference sequence). V was shortened by 3 bases and J by 14 bases, with 18 bases between the two germline ends. The CDR3 is 13 amino acids. The CDR3: CASSWGGAEQEFF. The DNA for the CDR3 is TGTGCCAGCAGCTGGGGGGGGGCGGAGCAGGAGTTCTTC.

V usage is TRBV7-9 and J usage is TRBJ2-7; 10 bases match TRBD1. V dropped 3 bases and J dropped 1; count of bases not matched to a gene: 6. This CDR3 contains 16 residues. CDR1 and CDR2 (germline): SEHNR, FQNEAQ (reference sequence). CDR3 residues: CASSFYGTGVSYEQYF. The CDR3 DNA sequence: TGTGCCAGCAGCTTTTATGGGACAGGGGTTTCCTACGAGCAGTACTTC.

This chain connects TRBV5-6 to TRBJ1-1, with 8 bases that match TRBD1. Germline-derived CDR1 and CDR2 are SGHDT and YYEEEE. J was trimmed by 0 bases and V by 4 bases; bases with no gene match: 5. This CDR3 region has 15 residues. CDR3 coding DNA: TGTGCCAGCAGCGACCGACAGGGGATGAACACTGAAGCTTTCTTT. It yields the protein CASSDRQGMNTEAFF.